What follows is one T cell receptor (beta chain) and its context. Antigen: not known. 60 Vbeta and 13 Jbeta primers were used in PCR. The method was immunoSEQ multiplex PCR; TCRdb's version includes in-frame clones alone and lacks a portion of them. Among 95,000 to 100,000 clones, under 80% were seen once, and the ten largest hold roughly 2%. This record comes from a study of cytomegalovirus exposure and HLA in healthy donors. V lost 4 bases and J 0 bases, leaving 7 bases between the germline ends. Germline-derived CDR1 and CDR2 are MNHNY and SVGAGI (reference sequence). The CDR3 length is 13 residues. Study-level findings and limits: Per a later analysis, about 18,000 TCR beta sequences showed association with HLA alleles at 0.05 false discovery rate. The study labeled 170 or so TCR beta chains cytomegalovirus-associated.

The V and J genes are TRBV6-6 and TRBJ2-7; D ambiguous. This sequence was found in a man in his forties in good health and CMV-seronegative. Sequencing input: PBMCs. DNA of the CDR3: TGTGCCAGCAGTTCTCCCCCCTCCTACGAGCAGTACTTC. Protein: CASSSPPSYEQYF.